These 6 T cell receptor beta chains originate from one sample sequenced in a study of blood T cells in healthy people across ages. Then a second PCR, running about 6 to 12 cycles, was carried out with a sample-barcoded 5' primer and a J-beta primer mix. Each CDR3 protein is one row after TCRdb ran MiXCR on the 5' RACE reads. The repertoire holds just under 550,000 distinct CDR3 sequences, with around 24% as singletons. In addition, the sample was reused for a study of T cells of mothers and their children.

Sequences were obtained from blood. Source of these receptors: a boy younger than 18 in good health.

This clonotype was seen only once. The junction departs from the called germline gene at one end, perhaps through a read error. This rearrangement joins TRBV9 to TRBJ2-1; a weak D match, TRBD1 (6 bases). The CDR3 has 17 residues. The germline CDR1 and CDR2 sequences are SGDLS and YYNGEE. Written as DNA, the CDR3 is TGCGCCAGCAGCGGAACGTCAGGGGCCCTCTCCTACAATGAGCAGTTCTTC. Its translation is CASSGTSGALSYNEQFF. Supplemented by reference TRBV9 and TRBJ2-1, the full variable domain reads DSGVTQTPKHLITATGQRVTLRCSPRSGDLSVYWYQQSLDQGLQFLIQYYNGEERAKGNILERFSAQQFPDLHSELNLSSLELGDSALYFCASSGTSGALSYNEQFFGPGTRLTVL.

This chain connects TRBV28 to TRBJ2-3; 8 bases fit TRBD1. Germline values: CDR1 MDHEN, CDR2 SYDVKM. This CDR3 is built from 12 residues. The V segment lost 11 bases and the J segment 6 bases; nucleotides outside the gene matches: 7. The CDR3, as DNA: TGTGCCGGAAACAGGGGGACGGATACGCAGTATTTT. Translated, it gives CAGNRGTDTQYF. Looking up the rest from reference TRBV28 and TRBJ2-3 gives the full variable domain: DVKVTQSSRYLVKRTGEKVFLECVQDMDHENMFWYRQDPGLGLRLIYFSYDVKMKEKGDIPEGYSVSREKKERFSLILESASTNQTSMYLCAGNRGTDTQYFGPGTRLTVL.

The chain is built from TRBV3-1 and TRBJ2-5, with 7 positions matching TRBD1. CDR3 size: 17 residues. In germline, CDR1 is LGHDT, CDR2 YNNKEL (reference sequence). Trimming cost V 5 bases and J 5 bases; bases outside gene matches: 17. Written as DNA, the CDR3 is TGTGCCAGCAGCTCACTAAGGGGGCCGCTCGAAGATGAGACCCAGTACTTC. Its translation is CASSSLRGPLEDETQYF.

This chain links TRBV28 with TRBJ2-1, with D possibly matching TRBD2 (5 bases). Germline CDR1 MDHEN, CDR2 SYDVKM. The CDR3 is made up of 15 amino acids. Trimming shortened V by 3 bases and J by 6 bases, and 15 bases separated the two germline ends. The DNA of the CDR3 is TGTGCCAGCAGTTTCTCTGGGTTTGAGGGCAATGAGCAGTTCTTC. Encoded protein: CASSFSGFEGNEQFF.

This rearrangement joins TRBV4-1 to TRBJ2-5; D is possibly TRBD2 (7 bases). Germline assignment: CDR1 MGHRA and CDR2 YSYEKL. The length of the CDR3 is 17 residues. Trimming took 7 bases from V and 1 from J, leaving 22 bases between them. CDR3 nucleotide sequence: TGCGCCAGCACCCTCATTGGGGGGGCCGATAGCCAAGAGACCCAGTACTTC. This encodes CASTLIGGADSQETQYF.

V gene TRBV4-2 combines with J gene TRBJ2-5; 13 bases agree with TRBD2. The V gene end was trimmed by 2 bases and the J gene end by 4 bases; junction bases not matched to a gene: 4. Per the germline V gene, CDR1 is LGHNA and CDR2 is YNFKEQ. There are 16 residues in the CDR3. The CDR3 sequence: CASSQWTSGSLETQYF. In DNA form, the CDR3 reads TGTGCCAGCAGCCAATGGACTAGCGGGAGCTTAGAGACCCAGTACTTC.